The sample holds many counts of the clone carrying this T cell receptor beta chain. The sample originates from a study of T cells in Graves' hyperthyroidism and ophthalmopathy. The CDR3 extends over 13 amino acids. Germline loops: CDR1 LGHNA, CDR2 YNFKEQ. V was shortened by 5 bases and J by 4 bases, with 11 bases between the two germline ends. RNA transcripts yielded amplified TCR beta CDR3 regions. The study used the HTBI primer set for a first-round RT-PCR of the TCR CDR3. TCRdb itself ran the multiplex PCR reads through MiXCR, one entry per CDR3 protein. The sample lists approximately 400,000 distinct CDR3 sequences; around a sixth were seen once. For Graves' hyperthyroidism to be stable, ophthalmopathy could not progress within 18 months. Those with hyperthyroidism were 18 to 65 years old, newly diagnosed, and ill for under 2 months.

This chain links TRBV4-2 with TRBJ1-1; tentative D call: TRBD1 (5 bases). The sequence derives from a young woman with Graves' hyperthyroidism. Sample: blood. CDR3 sequence (DNA): TGTGCCAGCAGCGGGACGCTAGCCACTGAAGCTTTCTTT. Translated, it gives CASSGTLATEAFF.